This TCR beta chain was recorded in a study of neoadjuvant anti-PD-1 for oral cavity cancer. For the study at large: Around day 43, patients without progression received a fourth nivolumab dose before surgery.

The assay was immunoSEQ multiplex PCR, and TCRdb's table has in-frame clones only and misses some. In the table there are 40,000 to 50,000 clones, about three quarters of which are singletons. Described time point: after neoadjuvant nivolumab, at surgical resection. Patients had HPV-negative, locally advanced oral cavity squamous cell carcinoma. Germline V gene sequence: CDR1 LGHNA, CDR2 YNFKEQ. Trimming stripped 2 bases from V and 2 bases from J, with 10 bases between. The CDR3 totals 16 residues. The rearrangement joins TRBV4-2 to TRBJ2-6, with TRBD2 as a possible D gene (6 bases). The sample was PBMCs, taken after nivolumab (anti-PD-1) treatment. The clonotype was recovered from a person aged 35-79 years with oral cavity squamous cell carcinoma. The CDR3 region has the DNA TGTGCCAGCAGCCAAAAGCCGGGGGCTGGGGCCAACGTCCTGACTTTC. Its protein is CASSQKPGAGANVLTF.